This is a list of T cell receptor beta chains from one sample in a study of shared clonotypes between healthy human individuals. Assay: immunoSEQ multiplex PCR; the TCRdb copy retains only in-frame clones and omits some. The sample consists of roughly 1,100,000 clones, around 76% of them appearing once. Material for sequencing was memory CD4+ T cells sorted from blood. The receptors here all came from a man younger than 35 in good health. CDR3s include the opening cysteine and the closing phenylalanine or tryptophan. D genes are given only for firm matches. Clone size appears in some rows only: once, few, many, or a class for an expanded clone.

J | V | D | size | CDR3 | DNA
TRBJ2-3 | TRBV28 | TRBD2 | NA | CASSSGGGSQPDTQYF | TGTGCCAGCAGTTCGGGGGGAGGGTCCCAACCAGATACGCAGTATTTT
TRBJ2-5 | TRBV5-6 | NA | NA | CASSLISLQETQYF | TGTGCCAGCAGCTTGATCAGCCTTCAAGAGACCCAGTACTTC
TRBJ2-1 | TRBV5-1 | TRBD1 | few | CASSQGQGPYNEQFF | TGCGCCAGCAGCCAAGGACAGGGTCCCTACAATGAGCAGTTCTTC
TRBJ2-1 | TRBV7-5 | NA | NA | CARSPSYRDGSYNEQFF | TGTGCCAGAAGCCCGTCATACCGGGACGGATCCTACAATGAGCAGTTCTTC
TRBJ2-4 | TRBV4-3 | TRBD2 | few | CASSQGREGRTGIQYF | TGCGCCAGCAGCCAAGGAAGGGAGGGGAGGACGGGCATTCAGTACTTC
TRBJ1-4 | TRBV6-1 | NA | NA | CASSEGSLGEKLFF | TGTGCCAGCAGTGAAGGCAGCCTGGGGGAAAAACTGTTTTTT
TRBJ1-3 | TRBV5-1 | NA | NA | CASSYSDSNSGNTIYF | TGCGCCAGCAGCTATTCCGACAGCAACTCTGGAAACACCATATATTTT
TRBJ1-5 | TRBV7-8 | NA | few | CASSSQVRGNQPQHF | TGTGCCAGCAGCTCCCAGGTCAGGGGCAATCAGCCCCAGCATTTT
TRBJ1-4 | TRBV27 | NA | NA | CASSRETGKLFF | TGTGCCAGCAGTAGAGAAACGGGAAAACTGTTTTTT
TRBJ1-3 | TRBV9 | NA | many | CASSVSGQYGNTIYF | TGTGCCAGCAGCGTATCGGGACAATATGGAAACACCATATATTTT